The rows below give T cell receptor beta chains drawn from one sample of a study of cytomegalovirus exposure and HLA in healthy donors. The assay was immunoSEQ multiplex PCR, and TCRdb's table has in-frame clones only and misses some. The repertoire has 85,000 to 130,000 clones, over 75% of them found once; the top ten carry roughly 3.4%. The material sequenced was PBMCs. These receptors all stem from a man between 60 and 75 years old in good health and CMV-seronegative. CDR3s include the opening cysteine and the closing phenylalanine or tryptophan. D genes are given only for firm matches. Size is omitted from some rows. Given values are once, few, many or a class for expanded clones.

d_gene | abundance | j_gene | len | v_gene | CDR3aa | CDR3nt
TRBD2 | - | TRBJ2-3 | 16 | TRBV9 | CASSPLPRGVEDTQYF | TGTGCCAGCAGCCCCTTGCCTCGGGGGGTTGAAGATACGCAGTATTTT
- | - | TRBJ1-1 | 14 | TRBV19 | CASSGQILNTEAFF | TGTGCCAGTAGTGGGCAGATATTGAACACTGAAGCTTTCTTT
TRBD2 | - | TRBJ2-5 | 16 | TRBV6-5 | CASSYGLAGPQETQYF | TGTGCCAGCAGTTACGGCCTAGCGGGGCCCCAAGAGACCCAGTACTTC
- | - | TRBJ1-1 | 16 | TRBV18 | CASSQDTRGSNTEAFF | TGTGCCAGCTCACAGGATACAAGGGGATCGAACACTGAAGCTTTCTTT
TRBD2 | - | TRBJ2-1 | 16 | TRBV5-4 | CASSATGTSGRNEQFF | TGTGCCAGCAGCGCGACCGGGACTAGCGGAAGGAATGAGCAGTTCTTC
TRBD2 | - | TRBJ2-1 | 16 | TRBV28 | CASSSPAGGNYNEQFF | TGTGCCAGCAGTTCGCCTGCGGGGGGGAACTACAATGAGCAGTTCTTC
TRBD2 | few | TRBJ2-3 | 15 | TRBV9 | CASSVKAGGLDTQYF | TGTGCCAGCAGCGTAAAGGCGGGGGGGCTTGATACGCAGTATTTT
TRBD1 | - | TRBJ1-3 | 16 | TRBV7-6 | CASSSRPRDRGDTIYF | TGTGCCAGCAGCTCCCGCCCCCGGGACAGGGGAGACACCATATATTTT
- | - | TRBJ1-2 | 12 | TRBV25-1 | CASSGGPYGYTF | TGTGCCAGCAGTGGGGGCCCGTATGGCTACACCTTC
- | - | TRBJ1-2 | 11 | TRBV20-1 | CSATENYGYTF | TGCAGTGCCACGGAGAACTATGGCTACACCTTC
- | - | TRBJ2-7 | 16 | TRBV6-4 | CASSDSIGGGCTEQYF | TGTGCCAGCAGTGACTCGATTGGTGGGGGCTGCACCGAGCAGTACTTC
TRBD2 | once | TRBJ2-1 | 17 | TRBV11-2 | CASSSLGSGGATDEQFF | TGTGCCAGCAGCTCCCTGGGTAGCGGGGGGGCTACAGATGAGCAGTTCTTC
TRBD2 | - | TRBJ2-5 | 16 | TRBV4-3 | CASSQGAGRSQETQYF | TGCGCCAGCAGCCAAGGAGCGGGGAGGTCCCAAGAGACCCAGTACTTC
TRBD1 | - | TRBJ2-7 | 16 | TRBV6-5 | CASSYFVGQNLYEQYF | TGTGCCAGCAGTTACTTTGTGGGACAGAACCTTTACGAGCAGTACTTC
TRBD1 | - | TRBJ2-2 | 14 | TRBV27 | CASTGTGGTGELFF | TGTGCCAGCACCGGGACAGGGGGGACCGGGGAGCTGTTTTTT
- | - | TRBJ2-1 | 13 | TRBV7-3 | CASSFGTDNEQFF | TGTGCCAGCAGCTTTGGCACCGACAATGAGCAGTTCTTC
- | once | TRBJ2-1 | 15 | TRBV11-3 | CASSLSSLGANEQFF | TGTGCCAGCAGCTTATCTTCCCTCGGAGCGAATGAGCAGTTCTTC
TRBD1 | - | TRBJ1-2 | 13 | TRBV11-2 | CASSLTGARGYTF | TGTGCCAGCAGCCTGACAGGGGCTCGCGGCTACACCTTC
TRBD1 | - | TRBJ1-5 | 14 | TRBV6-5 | CASRAGQGHQPQHF | TGTGCCAGCAGAGCGGGACAGGGGCATCAGCCCCAGCATTTT
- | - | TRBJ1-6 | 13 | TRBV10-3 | CAISPDTTSPLHF | TGTGCCATCAGCCCAGACACGACATCACCCCTCCACTTT
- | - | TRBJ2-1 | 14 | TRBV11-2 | CASTRVSSYNEQFF | TGTGCCAGCACTAGAGTGAGCTCCTACAATGAGCAGTTCTTC
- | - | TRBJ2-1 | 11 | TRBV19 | CASSYYNEQFF | TGTGCCAGTAGTTACTACAATGAGCAGTTCTTC
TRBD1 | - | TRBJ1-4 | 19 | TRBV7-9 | CASSLAGTGGIWTNEKLFF | TGTGCCAGCAGCTTAGCCGGGACAGGGGGAATCTGGACTAATGAAAAACTGTTTTTT
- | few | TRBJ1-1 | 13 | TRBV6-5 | CASNTRGWAEAFF | TGTGCCAGCAATACCAGGGGTTGGGCTGAAGCTTTCTTT
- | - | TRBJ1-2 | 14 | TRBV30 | CAWRLPGVFYGYTF | TGTGCCTGGAGGTTGCCGGGGGTCTTCTATGGCTACACCTTC
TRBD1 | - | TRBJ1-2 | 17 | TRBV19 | CASSPGTGNRGQYGYTF | TGTGCCAGTAGTCCAGGGACAGGGAATCGGGGTCAATATGGCTACACCTTC
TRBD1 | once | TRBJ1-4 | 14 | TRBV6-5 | CASSSDRGREKLFF | TGTGCCAGCAGTTCCGACAGGGGGCGAGAAAAACTGTTTTTT
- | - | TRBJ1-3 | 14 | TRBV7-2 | CASSSRSSGNTIYF | TGTGCCAGCAGCTCCCGGAGCTCTGGAAACACCATATATTTT
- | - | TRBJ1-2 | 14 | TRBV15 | CATSRGGGLGGYTF | TGTGCCACCAGCAGAGGTGGGGGCTTGGGTGGCTACACCTTC
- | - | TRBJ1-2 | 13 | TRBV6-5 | CASSLRQGNGYTF | TGTGCCAGCAGTTTACGCCAGGGAAATGGCTACACCTTC